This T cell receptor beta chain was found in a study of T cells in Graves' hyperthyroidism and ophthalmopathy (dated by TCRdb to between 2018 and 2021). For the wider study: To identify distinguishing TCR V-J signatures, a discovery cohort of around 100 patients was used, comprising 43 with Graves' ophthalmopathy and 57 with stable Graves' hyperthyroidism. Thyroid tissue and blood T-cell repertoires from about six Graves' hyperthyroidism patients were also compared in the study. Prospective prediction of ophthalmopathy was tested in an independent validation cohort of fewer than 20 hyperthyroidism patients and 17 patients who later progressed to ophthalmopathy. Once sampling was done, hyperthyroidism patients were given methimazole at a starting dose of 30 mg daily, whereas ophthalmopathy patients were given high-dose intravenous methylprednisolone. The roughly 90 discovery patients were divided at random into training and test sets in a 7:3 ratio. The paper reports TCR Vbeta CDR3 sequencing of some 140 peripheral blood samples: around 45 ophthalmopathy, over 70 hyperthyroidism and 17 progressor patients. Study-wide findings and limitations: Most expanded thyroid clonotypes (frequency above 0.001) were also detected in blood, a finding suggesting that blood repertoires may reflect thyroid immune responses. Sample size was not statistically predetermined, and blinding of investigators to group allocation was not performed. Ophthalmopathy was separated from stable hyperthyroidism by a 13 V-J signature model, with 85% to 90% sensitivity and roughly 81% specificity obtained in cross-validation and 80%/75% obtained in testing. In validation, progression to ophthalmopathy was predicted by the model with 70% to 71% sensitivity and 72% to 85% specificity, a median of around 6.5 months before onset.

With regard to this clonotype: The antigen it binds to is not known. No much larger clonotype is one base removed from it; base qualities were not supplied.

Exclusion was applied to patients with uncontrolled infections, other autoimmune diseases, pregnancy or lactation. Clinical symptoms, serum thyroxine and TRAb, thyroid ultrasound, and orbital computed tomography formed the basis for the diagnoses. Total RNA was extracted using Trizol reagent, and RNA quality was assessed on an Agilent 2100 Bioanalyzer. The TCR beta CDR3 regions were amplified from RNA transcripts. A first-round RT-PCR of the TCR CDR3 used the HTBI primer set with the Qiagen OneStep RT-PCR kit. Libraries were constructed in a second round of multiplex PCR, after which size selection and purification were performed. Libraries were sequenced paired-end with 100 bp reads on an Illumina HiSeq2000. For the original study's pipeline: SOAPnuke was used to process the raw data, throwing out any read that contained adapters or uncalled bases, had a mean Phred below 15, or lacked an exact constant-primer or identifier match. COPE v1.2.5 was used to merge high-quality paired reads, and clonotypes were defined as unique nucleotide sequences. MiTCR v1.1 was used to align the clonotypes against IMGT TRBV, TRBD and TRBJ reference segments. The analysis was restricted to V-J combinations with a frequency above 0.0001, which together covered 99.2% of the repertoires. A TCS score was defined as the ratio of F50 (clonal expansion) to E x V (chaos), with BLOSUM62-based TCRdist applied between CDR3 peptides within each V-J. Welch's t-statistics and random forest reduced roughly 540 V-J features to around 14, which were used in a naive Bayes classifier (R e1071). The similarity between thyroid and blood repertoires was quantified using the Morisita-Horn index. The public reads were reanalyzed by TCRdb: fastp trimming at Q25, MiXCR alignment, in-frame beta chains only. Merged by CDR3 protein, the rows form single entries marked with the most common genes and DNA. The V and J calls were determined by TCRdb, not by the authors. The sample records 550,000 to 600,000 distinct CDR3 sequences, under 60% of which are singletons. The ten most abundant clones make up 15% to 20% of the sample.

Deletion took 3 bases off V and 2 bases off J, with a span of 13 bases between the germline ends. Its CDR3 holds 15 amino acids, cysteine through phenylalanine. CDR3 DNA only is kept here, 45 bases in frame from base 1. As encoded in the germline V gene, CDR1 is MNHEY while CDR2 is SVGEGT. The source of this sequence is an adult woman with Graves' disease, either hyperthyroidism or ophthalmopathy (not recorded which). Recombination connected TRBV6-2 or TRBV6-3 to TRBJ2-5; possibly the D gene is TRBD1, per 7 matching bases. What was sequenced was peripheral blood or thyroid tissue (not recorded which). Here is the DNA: TGTGCCAGCAGTTATCAGACAGGGAGGCAAGAGACCCAGTACTTC. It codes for CASSYQTGRQETQYF.